This passage covers 20 T cell receptor beta chains from one sample sequenced in a study of T cell changes during pregnancy in multiple sclerosis. The data were produced by immunoSEQ multiplex PCR, yet TCRdb's version contains in-frame clones alone and is incomplete. This table holds about 59,000 clones, 90% found once. Here the sequenced sample was peripheral blood, taken in the third trimester of pregnancy. These receptor sequences come from a female donor in good health, enrolled as a control in a pregnancy study.

V usage is TRBV29-1 and J usage is TRBJ2-3, with 8 bases lining up with TRBD2. The CDR3 sequence is 13 residues long. Germline values: CDR1 SQVTM, CDR2 ANQGSEA. The ends lost 4 bases at V and 9 bases at J; junction bases unmatched: 9. The CDR3 region is CSVVRGVPGTQYF. The CDR3 bases are TGCAGCGTTGTGCGGGGGGTGCCCGGCACGCAGTATTTT.

The V and J genes are TRBV11-3 and TRBJ2-3, with 10 bases identical to TRBD2. Trimming took 6 bases from V and 4 from J; bases not matched to a gene: 7. The CDR3 contains 15 residues. Germline V CDR1 and CDR2: SGHNT, YENEEA. CDR3 bases: TGTGCCAGCAGTATAAAGCGGGGGGGCGCAGATACGCAGTATTTT. This encodes CASSIKRGGADTQYF.

This clone showed up just a few times. The chain recombines TRBV5-6 with TRBJ1-2; a weak D match, TRBD1 (6 bases). Trimming stripped 2 bases from V and 7 bases from J, with 18 bases between. This CDR3 region has 15 residues. Germline loops: CDR1 SGHDT, CDR2 YYEEEE. Here the CDR3 reads CASSFQGHPGSGYTF. CDR3 sequence (DNA): TGTGCCAGCAGCTTCCAGGGACACCCTGGGAGTGGCTACACCTTC.

V is TRBV7-2 and J is TRBJ2-7, with D possibly TRBD2 on 6 matching bases. There are 13 residues in the CDR3. Trimming shortened V by 5 bases and J by 3 bases, and 11 bases separated the two germline ends. Per germline, CDR1 SGHTA and CDR2 FQGNSA. The CDR3 nucleotides are TGTGCCAGCAGCGCGGGGTTTGGCTACGAGCAGTACTTC. Translating it yields CASSAGFGYEQYF. The full variable domain, with the rest looked up from reference TRBV7-2 and TRBJ2-7, is GAGVSQSPSNKVTEKGKDVELRCDPISGHTALYWYRQSLGQGLEFLIYFQGNSAPDKSGLPSDRFSAERTGGSVSTLTIQRTQQEDSAVYLCASSAGFGYEQYFGPGTRLTVT.

The genes are TRBV5-6 and TRBJ2-5; 8 nucleotides match TRBD1. This CDR3 is built from 19 residues. CDR1 and CDR2 from the germline V gene are SGHDT and YYEEEE. V lost 4 bases to trimming and J lost 5 bases; unmatched junction nucleotides: 22. The CDR3 coding sequence is TGTGCCAGCAGCCTACTTCCACAAGCGGCAGGGGGCCTCGGTGAGACCCAGTACTTC. Its protein product is CASSLLPQAAGGLGETQYF.

The chain combines TRBV5-1 with TRBJ1-6; D not certain. V was shortened by 2 bases and J by 5 bases, with 20 bases between the two germline ends. The CDR3 runs to 18 residues. Germline V gives CDR1 SGHRS, CDR2 YFSETQ. CDR3 amino acids: CASSLSKPWTGDNSPLHF. CDR3 bases: TGCGCCAGCAGCTTATCCAAACCCTGGACGGGAGATAATTCACCCCTCCACTTT.

V usage is TRBV14 and J usage is TRBJ2-7, with 7 positions matching TRBD1. V gave up 3 bases and J gave up 4 bases; unmatched junction bases: 6. The germline V gene has CDR1 SGHDN and CDR2 FVKESK. The CDR3 extends over 14 amino acids. The CDR3 region has the DNA TGTGCCAGCAGCCACCCGGGACAGCTATACGAGCAGTACTTC. It encodes CASSHPGQLYEQYF.

The genes are TRBV30 and TRBJ2-3; the match to TRBD2 covers 7 bases. Trimming at V came to 5 bases and at J to 4 bases, leaving 12 bases not matched to a gene. From germline, CDR1 is GTSNPN and CDR2 SVGIG (reference sequence). The CDR3 length is 15 residues. CDR3 in DNA: TGTGCCTGGGGTCACGGGGCGGGAGCGGCAGATACGCAGTATTTT. Its protein product is CAWGHGAGAADTQYF.

The chain links TRBV27 to TRBJ1-5; the match to TRBD1 covers 9 bases. J lost 7 bases, V lost 6 bases, and 4 bases had no gene match. Germline values: CDR1 MNHEY, CDR2 SMNVEV (reference sequence). CDR3 length equals 13 residues. CDR3 bases: TGTGCCAGCAGGAGGACAGGGGTACAGCCCCAGCATTTT. This gives the protein CASRRTGVQPQHF.

V gene TRBV10-3 combines with J gene TRBJ1-4; 9 nucleotides line up with TRBD1. The germline V gene has CDR1 ENHRY and CDR2 SYGVKD. V dropped 4 bases and J dropped 0; count of bases not matched to a gene: 3. The CDR3 extends over 16 amino acids. For the CDR3, the DNA is TGTGCCATCAGTGCGACAGGGGGTTCAACTAATGAAAAACTGTTTTTT. Protein product: CAISATGGSTNEKLFF.

The genes are TRBV5-6 and TRBJ2-7; unclear D gene. Germline CDR1 and CDR2: SGHDT and YYEEEE. V was trimmed by 5 bases and J by 0 bases, leaving 9 bases between them. This CDR3 contains 13 residues. Written as DNA, the CDR3 is TGTGCCAGCAGTTCGTTTTCCTCCTACGAGCAGTACTTC. Encoded protein: CASSSFSSYEQYF. The full variable domain, rest sourced from reference TRBV5-6 and TRBJ2-7, is DAGVTQSPTHLIKTRGQQVTLRCSPKSGHDTVSWYQQALGQGPQFIFQYYEEEERQRGNFPDRFSGHQFPNYSSELNVNALLLGDSALYLCASSSFSSYEQYFGPGTRLTVT.

The chain joins TRBV18 to TRBJ1-2; D is possibly TRBD1 (6 bases). Trimming stripped 2 bases from V and 3 bases from J, with 13 bases between. The CDR3 runs 15 residues. Germline lookup yields CDR1 KGHSH and CDR2 LQKENI. DNA for the CDR3: TGTGCCAGCTCACCAGTCCAGGGGAATTACTATGGCTACACCTTC. It specifies CASSPVQGNYYGYTF.

The J gene is TRBJ1-5, the V gene TRBV7-9; D is undetermined. The CDR3 length is 13 residues. V was clipped by 3 bases and J by 3 bases, with 6 bases between them. Germline V lookup: CDR1 SEHNR, CDR2 FQNEAQ (reference sequence). DNA of the CDR3: TGTGCCAGCAGCTTCGACTCCAATCAGCCCCAGCATTTT. Translating it yields CASSFDSNQPQHF.

The genes are TRBV19 and TRBJ1-2, with D maybe TRBD1 (5 bases). V dropped 2 bases and J dropped 3 bases, with 7 bases sitting between them. Germline V gene lookup returns CDR1 LNHDA and CDR2 SQIVND (reference sequence). This CDR3 is built from 13 residues. The CDR3 DNA reads TGTGCCAGTAGTATAACCAGGGACTATGGCTACACCTTC. Translating gives CASSITRDYGYTF. Full variable domain (rest looked up from reference TRBV19 and TRBJ1-2): DGGITQSPKYLFRKEGQNVTLSCEQNLNHDAMYWYRQDPGQGLRLIYYSQIVNDFQKGDIAEGYSVSREKKESFPLTVTSAQKNPTAFYLCASSITRDYGYTFGSGTRLTVV.

V and J are TRBV7-2 and TRBJ2-3; 7 nucleotides agree with TRBD2. Trimming at V came to 5 bases and at J to 6 bases, leaving 11 bases not matched to a gene. Per the germline V gene, CDR1 is SGHTA and CDR2 is FQGNSA. The CDR3 runs 15 residues. Here the CDR3 reads CASSPPLAVLDTQYF. CDR3 sequence (DNA): TGTGCCAGCAGCCCACCCCTAGCGGTGCTGGATACGCAGTATTTT.

This chain links TRBV4-3 with TRBJ1-1; 7 bases are shared with TRBD1. The CDR3 has 14 amino acids. Germline values: CDR1 LGHNA, CDR2 YSLEER. V lost 1 base and J lost 3; bases outside the gene matches: 2. As DNA, the CDR3 is TGCGCCAGCAGCCAAGGACAGGGATACACTGAAGCTTTCTTT. Amino acid sequence: CASSQGQGYTEAFF.

The chain couples TRBV9 to TRBJ1-6; D is possibly TRBD1 (6 bases). This CDR3 is 14 amino acids long. Trimming stripped 3 bases from V and 9 bases from J, with 13 bases between. In germline, CDR1 is SGDLS, CDR2 YYNGEE. CDR3: CASSDSGGSSPLHF. The DNA for the CDR3 is TGTGCCAGCAGCGACTCGGGGGGCTCTTCACCCCTCCACTTT.

The chain couples TRBV10-3 to TRBJ2-3; TRBD2 aligns across 8 bases. Germline CDR1 is ENHRY and CDR2 is SYGVKD. V lost 8 bases to trimming and J lost 1 base; unmatched junction nucleotides: 8. The CDR3 extends over 15 amino acids. The chain's CDR3 is CAIRSSGIGTDTQYF. The CDR3 nucleotides read TGTGCCATCCGCAGTAGCGGGATTGGCACAGATACGCAGTATTTT.

The chain recombines TRBV5-6 with TRBJ2-5, with TRBD2 matching over 16 bases. The V gene's germline CDR1 is SGHDT and CDR2 YYEEEE. The CDR3 spans 16 residues. The junction had 5 bases not matched to a gene; V was cut back by 4 bases and J by 5 bases. The CDR3 is CASSPGLAGGWETQYF. In nucleotides, the CDR3 is TGTGCCAGCAGCCCGGGACTAGCGGGGGGGTGGGAGACCCAGTACTTC.

Turning to this clone: Relative to the germline gene, one junction end is altered; a read error may explain this. This sequence joins TRBV15 and TRBJ1-2; 7 bases map to TRBD1. CDR3 length: 13 amino acids. CDR1 LNHNV and CDR2 YYDKDF come from the germline V gene (reference sequence). This chain's CDR3 is CATSRDYQDRTNF. The CDR3, as DNA: TGTGCCACCAGCAGAGATTATCAGGACAGGACTAACTTC.